This T cell receptor (beta chain) was recorded in a study of technical replicates of blood from a few donors. Assay used: immunoSEQ multiplex PCR; TCRdb lists only in-frame clones, some missing. The top ten clones hold around 0.36% of a sample with tens of thousands of clones, approximately 95% of them seen once. Germline CDR1 MNHEY, CDR2 SMNVEV (reference sequence). J was trimmed by 3 bases and V by 3 bases; bases with no gene match: 3. This CDR3 spans 14 amino acids. The specimen sequenced was T cells isolated from PBMCs. The origin of this receptor is a human donor in good health. V usage is TRBV27 and J usage is TRBJ2-7; the match to TRBD2 covers 9 bases. The CDR3 reads CASSFQTSGYEQYF. The CDR3 nucleotides are TGTGCCAGCAGTTTCCAGACTAGCGGCTACGAGCAGTACTTC.